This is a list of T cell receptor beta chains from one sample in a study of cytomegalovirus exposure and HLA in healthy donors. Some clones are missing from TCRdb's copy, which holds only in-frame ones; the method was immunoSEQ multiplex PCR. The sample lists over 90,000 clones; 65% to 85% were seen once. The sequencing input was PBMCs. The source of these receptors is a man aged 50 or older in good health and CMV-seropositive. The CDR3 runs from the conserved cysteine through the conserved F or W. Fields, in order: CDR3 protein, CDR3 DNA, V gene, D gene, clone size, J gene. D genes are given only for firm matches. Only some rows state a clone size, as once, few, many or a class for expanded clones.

CASSQASGRGETQYF | TGTGCCAGCTCACAGGCTAGCGGGAGAGGGGAGACCCAGTACTTC | TRBV18 | TRBD2 | NA | TRBJ2-5
CAISDRVGTDTQYF | TGTGCCATCAGTGACAGGGTTGGGACAGATACGCAGTATTTT | TRBV10-3 | NA | NA | TRBJ2-3
CASSEALLVRLGEQYF | TGTGCCAGCAGTGAAGCGCTGCTAGTGCGGTTGGGCGAGCAGTACTTC | TRBV2 | NA | few | TRBJ2-7
CASSDRSGRAHEQYF | TGTGCCAGCAGTGACAGAAGCGGGAGGGCCCACGAGCAGTACTTC | TRBV6-1 | TRBD2 | NA | TRBJ2-7
CASSPLGRASYLAGKWEDTQYF | TGTGCCAGCAGTCCCCTTGGCAGGGCCAGTTACTTAGCGGGAAAATGGGAAGATACGCAGTATTTT | TRBV28 | TRBD2 | NA | TRBJ2-3
CAISPGGGTEAFF | TGTGCCATCAGTCCAGGGGGCGGCACTGAAGCTTTCTTT | TRBV10-3 | TRBD1 | NA | TRBJ1-1
CASSLPAGAGYNEQFF | TGTGCCAGCAGTCTTCCAGCGGGAGCGGGGTACAATGAGCAGTTCTTC | TRBV28 | TRBD2 | NA | TRBJ2-1
CASSIQSEAFF | TGTGCCAGTAGTATCCAGTCTGAAGCTTTCTTT | TRBV19 | NA | NA | TRBJ1-1
CASSQDGTSGRSPLHF | TGTGCCAGCAGCCAAGATGGAACGAGCGGGAGATCACCCCTCCACTTT | TRBV4-2 | NA | NA | TRBJ1-6
CASSDHRETGELFF | TGTGCCAGCAGTGACCACAGGGAAACCGGGGAGCTGTTTTTT | TRBV6-4 | NA | few | TRBJ2-2
CASSLRDNGYTF | TGTGCCAGCAGCTTACGTGACAATGGCTACACCTTC | TRBV7-8 | NA | NA | TRBJ1-2
CASSLGLLAGSSTDTQYF | TGTGCCAGCAGCTTGGGGTTACTAGCGGGTTCCAGCACAGATACGCAGTATTTT | TRBV7-6 | TRBD2 | few | TRBJ2-3
CASTSGIIDTQYF | TGTGCCAGCACAAGCGGGATAATCGATACGCAGTATTTT | TRBV9 | TRBD2 | NA | TRBJ2-3
CATSGRSSDTQYF | TGTGCCACTAGCGGGAGATCCTCAGATACGCAGTATTTT | TRBV19 | TRBD2 | few | TRBJ2-3
CASSKTGEGGQPQHF | TGTGCCAGCAGCAAGACAGGGGAAGGCGGTCAGCCCCAGCATTTT | TRBV6-6 | TRBD1 | few | TRBJ1-5
CASKQSGNTIEAFF | TGTGCCAGTAAACAATCGGGGAATACTATTGAAGCTTTCTTT | TRBV19 | NA | NA | TRBJ1-1
CASSPGQGNYGYTF | TGTGCCAGCAGTCCGGGACAGGGAAACTATGGCTACACCTTC | TRBV2 | TRBD1 | NA | TRBJ1-2
CASSTTGGSYEQYF | TGTGCCAGCAGCACCACAGGGGGCTCCTACGAGCAGTACTTC | TRBV7-3 | TRBD1 | NA | TRBJ2-7
CASSMAGTWETQYF | TGTGCCAGTAGTATGGCAGGGACATGGGAGACCCAGTACTTC | TRBV19 | NA | once | TRBJ2-5
CASSHGSSPNTGELFF | TGTGCCAGCAGCCACGGGTCGAGTCCAAACACCGGGGAGCTGTTTTTT | TRBV7-8 | NA | NA | TRBJ2-2
CASSGGQGARDEKLFF | TGTGCCAGCAGCGGAGGACAGGGGGCGCGGGATGAAAAACTGTTTTTT | TRBV5-4 | TRBD1 | once | TRBJ1-4
CASSFAPGLGEQYF | TGCGCCAGCAGCTTCGCCCCCGGACTAGGAGAGCAGTACTTC | TRBV5-1 | TRBD2 | NA | TRBJ2-7
CASSRGGGREANVLTF | TGTGCCAGCAGTCGCGGCGGGGGGAGGGAGGCCAACGTCCTGACTTTC | TRBV27 | TRBD2 | few | TRBJ2-6
CASSPPTPALFF | TGTGCCAGCAGTCCCCCAACTCCAGCGCTGTTTTTT | TRBV28 | NA | NA | TRBJ1-4
CASSPTGDGGPQHF | TGTGCCAGCAGTCCGACAGGGGACGGCGGGCCCCAGCATTTT | TRBV2 | TRBD1 | NA | TRBJ1-5
CASSLAGTGDEKLFF | TGTGCCAGCAGTTTGGCCGGGACAGGGGACGAAAAACTGTTTTTT | TRBV28 | TRBD1 | NA | TRBJ1-4
CASSLNARDSQYEQYF | TGTGCCAGCAGTTTAAATGCCCGGGACAGTCAATACGAGCAGTACTTC | TRBV28 | TRBD1 | NA | TRBJ2-7